This T cell receptor beta chain appears in the sequencing data of a study of HIV-infected children after antiretroviral therapy interruption. The sample's treatment: PENTA 11 planned treatment interruption arm or continuous ART arm. RNA-based 3' RACE libraries used unique molecular identifiers. TCRdb itself ran the 3' RACE reads through MiXCR, one entry per CDR3 protein. The table records roughly 15,000 distinct CDR3 sequences, 3% to 4% of them present only once. There are many counts of this clonotype. This specimen consisted of CD45RA+ CD4+ T cells from PBMCs, obtained from a donor given antiretroviral therapy, either interrupted or continuous. Subset defined: naive CD4+ CD45RA+ CD45RO- T cells. The TCR originated in a child under 18 with HIV.

Here the CDR3 DNA reads TGTGCCTGGAGGACAGGAATGAACACTGAAGCTTTCTTT. As protein: CAWRTGMNTEAFF. J is TRBJ1-1 and V is TRBV30; possible D gene TRBD1, 6 bases. The germline V gene encodes CDR1 GTSNPN and CDR2 SVGIG (reference sequence). Between the trimmed V and J ends, which lost 3 bases and 0 bases, there was a span of 8 bases. The CDR3 contains 13 residues.